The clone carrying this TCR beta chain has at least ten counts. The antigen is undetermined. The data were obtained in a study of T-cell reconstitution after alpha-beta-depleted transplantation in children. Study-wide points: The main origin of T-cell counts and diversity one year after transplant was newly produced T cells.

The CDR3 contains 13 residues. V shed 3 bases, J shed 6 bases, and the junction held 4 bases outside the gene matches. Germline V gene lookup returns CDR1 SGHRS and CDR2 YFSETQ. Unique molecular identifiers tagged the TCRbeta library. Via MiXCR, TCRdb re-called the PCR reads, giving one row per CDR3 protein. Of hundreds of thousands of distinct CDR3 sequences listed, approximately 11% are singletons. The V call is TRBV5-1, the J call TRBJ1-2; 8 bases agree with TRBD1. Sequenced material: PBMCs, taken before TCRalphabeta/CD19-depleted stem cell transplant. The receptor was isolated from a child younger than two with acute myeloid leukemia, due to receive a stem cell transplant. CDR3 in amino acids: CASSSQQGDGYTF. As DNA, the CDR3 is TGCGCCAGCAGCTCACAACAGGGGGATGGCTACACCTTC.